The 2 T cell receptor beta chains in this list originate from one sample, sequenced in a study of CD8+CD57+ T cells in acquired aplastic anemia. The template for TCR beta VDJ and CDR3 sequence profiling was genomic DNA. TCRdb processed the reads anew with MiXCR; each CDR3 protein has one entry. In the table there are around 500,000 distinct CDR3 sequences, 25% to 40% of which are singletons. Patients included in sequencing had previously demonstrated CD8+CD57+ cell expansion by flow cytometry. Source material: sorted CD4+, CD8+, or CD8+CD57+ T cells (not recorded which) from PBMCs. Every receptor here comes from a human donor with aplastic anemia.

For this clonotype: Compared with germline, one end of the junction differs, possibly owing to a read error. The chain joins TRBV10-3 to TRBJ2-5, with D possibly TRBD1 on 6 matching bases. Germline assignment: CDR1 ENHRY and CDR2 SYGVKD. The CDR3 has 16 amino acids. Here the CDR3 DNA reads TGTGCCAGCAGTTACCTCGGCACAGGGCTAGGAGAGACCCAGTACTTC. Translation: CASSYLGTGLGETQYF.

The V and J genes are TRBV2 and TRBJ2-5, with a possible D match to TRBD2 (5 bases). The germline V and J ends were trimmed by 8 bases and 5 bases, with 12 bases remaining between them. Germline V gene lookup returns CDR1 SNHLY and CDR2 FYNNEI. The CDR3 is 12 amino acids. The CDR3 loop reads CASGRGKETQYF. The CDR3 region has the DNA TGTGCCAGCGGGCGAGGGAAGGAGACCCAGTACTTC. Full variable domain (missing parts from reference TRBV2 and TRBJ2-5): EPEVTQTPSHQVTQMGQEVILRCVPISNHLYFYWYRQILGQKVEFLVSFYNNEISEKSEIFDDQFSVERPDGSNFTLKIRSTKLEDSAMYFCASGRGKETQYFGPGTRLLVL.